Listed below are T cell receptor beta chains from one sample, sequenced in a study of T cell responses to AZD1222 COVID-19 vaccine. The data were produced by immunoSEQ multiplex PCR, yet TCRdb's version contains in-frame clones alone and is incomplete. Here the sample spans some 170,000 clones, approximately 94% being singletons. The input for sequencing was peripheral blood, taken 28 days after the second AZD1222 dose. These receptor sequences come from an adult who received the AZD1222 COVID-19 vaccine. The CDR3 runs from the conserved cysteine through the conserved F or W.

J gene,V gene,CDR3 length,CDR3 protein
TRBJ1-5,TRBV2,13,CASQTGGNQPQHF
TRBJ1-5,TRBV11-2,17,CASSLDGEGAGNQPQHF
TRBJ2-1,TRBV7-9,13,CASSDGAWNEQFF
TRBJ2-1,TRBV20-1,18,CSASGDWEAGVSYNEQFF
TRBJ2-1,TRBV9,17,CASSVVGVRDSYNEQFF
TRBJ2-1,TRBV5-6,17,CASSLDGGLTSYNEQFF
TRBJ1-2,TRBV30,15,CAWSVLPGGLEGYTF
TRBJ2-2,TRBV30,21,CAWSASFGLAGAAAFSGELFF
TRBJ1-4,TRBV7-2,12,CASSFDSEKLFF
TRBJ2-1,TRBV5-1,15,CASSPPRGGYNEQFF
TRBJ1-1,TRBV6-5,15,CASSYSRTGPPEAFF
TRBJ2-2,TRBV18,12,CASSPPTGELFF
TRBJ1-2,TRBV6-1,14,CASSEGTGGYGYTF
TRBJ1-6,TRBV14,16,CASSLMGQGLNSPLHF
TRBJ2-7,TRBV28,15,CASSASGNYEYEQYF
TRBJ1-1,TRBV10-3,13,CAISESSSTEAFF
TRBJ2-1,TRBV2,15,CASSTRQNFYNEQFF
TRBJ1-1,TRBV6-5,14,CASSPRRMNTEAFF
TRBJ2-7,TRBV6-4,15,CASSFRDRETYEQYF
TRBJ1-2,TRBV6-5,15,CASRLEGAPRSGYTF
TRBJ2-3,TRBV9,15,CASSRGRAEADTQYF
TRBJ2-3,TRBV29-1,20,CSVVRQTWTSGRLSTDTQYF
TRBJ1-4,TRBV2,14,CASTLRGANEKLFF
TRBJ1-1,TRBV6-6,13,CASSTRHVTEAFF
TRBJ1-1,TRBV3-1/TRBV3-2,11,CASSHRDEAFF
TRBJ2-1,TRBV6-5,15,CASSLLAGGTNEQFF
TRBJ2-1,TRBV21-1,20,CASSKGNRGREAGGPHEQFF
TRBJ1-4,TRBV19,14,CASSLLGGEGLVFF
TRBJ2-1,TRBV11-2,15,CASSSIAGGVDEQFF
TRBJ1-6,TRBV28,16,CASSLTPGIYNSPLHF
TRBJ2-1,TRBV4-3,15,CASSILAGTYNEQFF
TRBJ2-3,TRBV10-2,12,CATSSGTDTQYF
TRBJ1-4,TRBV27,19,CASSSRGGEKWATNEKLFF
TRBJ2-7,TRBV11-2,15,CASRTDPGVFYEQYF
TRBJ1-4,TRBV6-1,16,CASSEAMRGVGEKLFF
TRBJ2-7,TRBV30,15,CAWSQPYASRDEQYF
TRBJ2-4,TRBV2,11,CACGGANIQYF
TRBJ1-2,TRBV4-1,14,CASSQGGVGYGYTF
TRBJ1-3,TRBV19,14,CASSSRGPGNTIYF
TRBJ1-1,TRBV3-1/TRBV3-2,12,CASSQGNYLAFF
TRBJ2-7,TRBV11-2,12,CASRPRGYEQYF
TRBJ2-1,TRBV6-2/TRBV6-3,14,CASSGWDPYNEQFF
TRBJ2-1,TRBV24-1,14,CATSDPRVGLGQFF
TRBJ1-1,TRBV5-1,16,CASSLDTYLMNTEAFF
TRBJ2-7,TRBV4-3,15,CASSQEDQSSYEQYF
TRBJ2-1,TRBV3-1/TRBV3-2,17,CASTHSGRAQDYNEQFF